One TCR beta chain is described in this entry. What it binds is not known. The data were taken from a study of CXCR3-negative and CXCR3-positive naive CD8 T cells. Study results and caveats: CXCR3-positive naive cells had TRB CDR3s that were more hydrophobic than CXCR3-negative naive cells had.

The germline CDR1 and CDR2 sequences are MDHEN and SYDVKM. The CDR3 runs 15 residues. All TRB cDNA libraries came from 5' RACE performed with UMI labels. TCRdb re-called the 5' RACE reads and shows each CDR3 protein once, DNA omitted. The sample table includes tens of thousands of distinct CDR3 sequences. Sequenced sample: naive CXCR3+ CD8+ T cells from blood. Subset described: CD45RO-CCR7+CD27+CD95- naive CD8+ T cells expressing CXCR3 (TNR3+). The chain recombines TRBV28 with TRBJ1-4; TCRdb proposes TRBD1, but this gene call is untestable without DNA. The sequence derives from a human donor in good health. Some clones in this sample may be carry-over from other donors' samples. CDR3: CASSFGTAALEKLFF.